The 9 T cell receptor beta chains below come from one sample, sequenced in a study of T cells in Graves' hyperthyroidism and ophthalmopathy. What was amplified from RNA transcripts were TCR beta CDR3 regions. RT-PCR in the first round (using the HTBI primer set) targeted the TCR CDR3. TCRdb re-called the multiplex PCR reads through MiXCR, storing one row per CDR3 protein. The sample shows hundreds of thousands of distinct CDR3 sequences, just under 20% of them seen only once. Sequenced sample: blood. The receptors originated from a man aged 35 to 55 with Graves' ophthalmopathy.

The table lists this clonotype with a few counts. The rearrangement links TRBV20-1 to TRBJ2-1; 8 bases are shared with TRBD2. The ends lost 6 bases at V and 5 bases at J; junction bases unmatched: 9. The CDR3 has 14 amino acids. Germline V lookup: CDR1 DFQATT, CDR2 SNEGSKA (reference sequence). Here the CDR3 reads CSAWTSSGNNEQFF. Here the CDR3 DNA reads TGCAGTGCCTGGACTAGCTCGGGAAACAATGAGCAGTTCTTC.

The table lists this clonotype with a few counts. The genes are TRBV7-8 and TRBJ1-5; D is ambiguous. Germline CDR1 reads SGHVS; CDR2 reads FQNEAQ. The CDR3 loop spans 18 amino acids. The ends were cut back, 2 bases at V and 0 bases at J, with 17 bases in the middle. The CDR3 coding sequence is TGTGCCAGCAGCTTATCGGCCAGAAGACTATATAGCAATCAGCCCCAGCATTTT. Protein: CASSLSARRLYSNQPQHF.

The rearrangement uses TRBV7-8 and TRBJ2-7; D possibly corresponds to TRBD2 (7 bases). The CDR3 covers 15 residues. Trimming shortened V by 5 bases and J by 5 bases, and 19 bases separated the two germline ends. Germline-derived CDR1 and CDR2 are SGHVS and FQNEAQ. CDR3 sequence (DNA): TGTGCCAGCAGCCTTGGGGGCGCGGGGGCGAACGAGCAGTACTTC. It codes for CASSLGGAGANEQYF.

The sample holds a few counts of this clonotype. This chain joins TRBV30 and TRBJ2-3; tentatively, D is TRBD2 (6 bases). The CDR3 is 11 residues long. Germline CDR1 and CDR2: GTSNPN and SVGIG (reference sequence). V lost 5 bases and J 5 bases, leaving 8 bases between the germline ends. The DNA of the CDR3 is TGTGCCTGGGAGACTAGAGATACGCAGTATTTT. Its protein is CAWETRDTQYF. Together with reference TRBV30 and TRBJ2-3, the CDR3 gives the full variable domain: SQTIHQWPATLVQPVGSPLSLECTVEGTSNPNLYWYRQAAGRGLQLLFYSVGIGQISSEVPQNLSASRPQDRQFILSSKKLLLSDSGFYLCAWETRDTQYFGPGTRLTVL.

V gene TRBV12-3 or TRBV12-4 combines with J gene TRBJ2-6; 8 bases line up with TRBD1. This CDR3 comprises 16 residues. Unmatched junction bases numbered 0, after V lost 1 base and J lost 1 base. The CDR3 DNA is TGTGCCAGCAGTTTAGGGACAGGGTCTGGGGCCAACGTCCTGACTTTC. It specifies CASSLGTGSGANVLTF.

This clonotype has more than one count but fewer than ten. This chain connects TRBV6-1 to TRBJ2-7, with D tentatively TRBD1 (5 bases). Trimming left V 4 bases short and J 4 bases short, with 11 bases between. CDR1 is MNHNS, CDR2 SASEGT, per germline. The CDR3 runs 13 residues. The CDR3 reads CASSGTNIYEQYF. DNA for the CDR3: TGTGCCAGCAGTGGGACAAATATTTACGAGCAGTACTTC.

J is TRBJ1-2 and V is TRBV29-1; 8 bases are shared with TRBD1. The CDR3 covers 12 residues. CDR1 is SQVTM and CDR2 is ANQGSEA in the germline V gene. V lost 4 bases to trimming and J lost 4 bases; unmatched junction nucleotides: 2. The CDR3 nucleotides are TGCAGCGTTGCGGACAGGGCCTATGGCTACACCTTC. Residues: CSVADRAYGYTF.

This clonotype was counted at least ten times. This sequence joins TRBV12-5 and TRBJ2-1, with TRBD2 identical over 7 bases. The CDR3 runs to 13 residues. Germline assignment: CDR1 LGHNT and CDR2 FRNRAP. V lost 7 bases and J lost 7; bases outside the gene matches: 7. CDR3 region: CASVRGVGNEQFF. The CDR3 nucleotides read TGTGCTAGTGTCCGGGGGGTTGGGAATGAGCAGTTCTTC. The whole variable domain, remainder taken from reference TRBV12-5 and TRBJ2-1, is DARVTQTPRHKVTEMGQEVTMRCQPILGHNTVFWYRQTMMQGLELLAYFRNRAPLDDSGMPKDRFSAEMPDATLATLKIQPSEPRDSAVYFCASVRGVGNEQFFGPGTRLTVL.

At least ten counts were recorded for this clonotype. The rearrangement uses TRBV6-1 and TRBJ2-3; 9 nucleotides align to TRBD2. The CDR3 spans 19 residues. Germline CDR1 MNHNS, CDR2 SASEGT. V shed 5 bases, J shed 1 base, and the junction held 16 bases outside the gene matches. CDR3 residues: CASSTLLPSSGMGTDTQYF. DNA of the CDR3: TGTGCCAGCAGTACCCTTCTACCCTCTAGCGGGATGGGCACAGATACGCAGTATTTT.